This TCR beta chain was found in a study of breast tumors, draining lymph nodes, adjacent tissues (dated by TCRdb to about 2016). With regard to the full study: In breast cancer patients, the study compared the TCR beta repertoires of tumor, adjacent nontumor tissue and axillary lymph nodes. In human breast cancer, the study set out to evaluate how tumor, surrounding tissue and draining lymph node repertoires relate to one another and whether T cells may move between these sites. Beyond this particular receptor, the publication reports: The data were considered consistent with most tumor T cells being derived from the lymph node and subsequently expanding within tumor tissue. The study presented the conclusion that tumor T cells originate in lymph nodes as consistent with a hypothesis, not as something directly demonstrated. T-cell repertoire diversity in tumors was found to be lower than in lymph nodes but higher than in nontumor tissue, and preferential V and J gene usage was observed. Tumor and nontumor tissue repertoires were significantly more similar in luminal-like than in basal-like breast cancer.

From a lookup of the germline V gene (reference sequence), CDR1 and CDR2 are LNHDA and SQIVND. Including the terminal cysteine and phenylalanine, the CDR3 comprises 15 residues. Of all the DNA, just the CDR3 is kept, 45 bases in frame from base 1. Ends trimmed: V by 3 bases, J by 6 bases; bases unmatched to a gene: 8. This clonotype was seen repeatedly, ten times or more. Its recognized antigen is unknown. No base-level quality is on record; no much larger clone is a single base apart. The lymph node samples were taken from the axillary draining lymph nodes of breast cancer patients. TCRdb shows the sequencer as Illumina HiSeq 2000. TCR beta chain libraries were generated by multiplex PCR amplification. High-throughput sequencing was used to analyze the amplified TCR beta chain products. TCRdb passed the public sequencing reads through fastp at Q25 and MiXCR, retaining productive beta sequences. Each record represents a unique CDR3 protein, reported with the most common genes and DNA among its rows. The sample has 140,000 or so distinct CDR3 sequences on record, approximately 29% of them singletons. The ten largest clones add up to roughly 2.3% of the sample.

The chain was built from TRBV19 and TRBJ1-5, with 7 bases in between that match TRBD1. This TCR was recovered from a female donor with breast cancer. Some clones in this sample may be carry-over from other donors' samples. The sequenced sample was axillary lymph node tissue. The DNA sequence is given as TGTGCCAGTAGTATGCAGGACAGGATTTCTCAGCCCCAGCATTTT. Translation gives CASSMQDRISQPQHF.